The clone carrying this TCR beta chain was detected once. Antigen: not known. Vbeta (60) and Jbeta (13) primers were used in the PCR. Clones were sequenced by immunoSEQ multiplex PCR, and TCRdb holds only the in-frame ones, with some missing. The sample shows 95,000 to 100,000 clones, around four fifths of them seen only once. This record belongs to a study of cytomegalovirus exposure and HLA in healthy donors. Study findings and constraints: Later analysis identified a missense DCLRE1C variant that was linked to TCR beta V- and J-gene trimming. Analysis performed later found more than 15,000 TCR beta sequences associated with HLA alleles at 0.05 false discovery rate. According to a later analysis, most TCR beta chains associated with CMV appeared HLA-restricted.

This CDR3 is built from 18 residues. From germline, CDR1 is SGHVS and CDR2 FQNEAQ. The J segment lost 7 bases and the V segment lost 0 bases, leaving 13 bases of the junction unmatched. The rearrangement links TRBV7-8 to TRBJ2-1, with 9 bases lining up with TRBD2. The clonotype comes from a man aged 40-50 years in good health and CMV-seropositive. The specimen was PBMCs. The CDR3 coding sequence is TGTGCCAGCAGCTTAGCGCCTCGATTAGCGGGAGATTCTAATGAGCAGTTCTTC. This codes for CASSLAPRLAGDSNEQFF.